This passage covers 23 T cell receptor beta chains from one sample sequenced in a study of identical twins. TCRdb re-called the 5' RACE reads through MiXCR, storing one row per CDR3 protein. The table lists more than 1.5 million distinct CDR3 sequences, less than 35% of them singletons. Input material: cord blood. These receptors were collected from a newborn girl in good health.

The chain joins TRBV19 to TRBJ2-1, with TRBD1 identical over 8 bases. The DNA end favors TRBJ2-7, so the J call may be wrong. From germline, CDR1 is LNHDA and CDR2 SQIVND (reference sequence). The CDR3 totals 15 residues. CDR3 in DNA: TGTGCCAGTAGGGCCAGGGGGCTAACCTACAATGAGCAGTACTTC. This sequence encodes CASRARGLTYNEQYF.

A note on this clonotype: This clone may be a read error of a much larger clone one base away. CDR3 sequence reads: CASSLGTAYYNEQYF. For the CDR3, the DNA is TGTGCCAGCAGTTTAGGTACGGCCTACTACAATGAGCAGTACTTC. The gene calls are TRBV12-3 or TRBV12-4 and TRBJ2-7; D not resolved. This CDR3 is built from 15 residues. Trimming shortened V by 1 base and J by 7 bases, and 17 bases separated the two germline ends.

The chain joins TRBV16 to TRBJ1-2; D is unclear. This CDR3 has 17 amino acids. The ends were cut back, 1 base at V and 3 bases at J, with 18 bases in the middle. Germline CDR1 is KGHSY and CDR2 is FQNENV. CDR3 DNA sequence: TGTGCCAGCAGCCAATATTTTAGCGGAAACGGAGACTATGGCTACACCTTC. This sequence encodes CASSQYFSGNGDYGYTF.

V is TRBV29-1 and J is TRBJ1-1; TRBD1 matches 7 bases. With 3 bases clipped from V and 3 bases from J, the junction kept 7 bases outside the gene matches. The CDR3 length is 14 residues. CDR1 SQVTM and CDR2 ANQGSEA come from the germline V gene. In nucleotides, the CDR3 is TGCAGCGTTGACAGGGGGAAGAGGGACACTGAAGCTTTCTTT. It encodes CSVDRGKRDTEAFF.

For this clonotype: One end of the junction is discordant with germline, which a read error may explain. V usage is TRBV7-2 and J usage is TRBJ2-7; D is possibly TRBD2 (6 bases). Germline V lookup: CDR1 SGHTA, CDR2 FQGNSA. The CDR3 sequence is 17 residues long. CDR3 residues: CASSLGPPSGPSYVQYF. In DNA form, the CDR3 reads TGTGCCAGCAGCTTAGGGCCCCCCAGCGGGCCTTCCTACGTGCAGTACTTC.

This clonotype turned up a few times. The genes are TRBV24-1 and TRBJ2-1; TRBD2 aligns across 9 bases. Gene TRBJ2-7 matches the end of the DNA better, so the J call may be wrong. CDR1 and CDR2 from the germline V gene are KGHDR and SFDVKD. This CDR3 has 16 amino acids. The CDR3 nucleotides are TGTGCCACCAGTGACCCGACTAGCGGAGGGGCGAATGAGCAGTACTTC. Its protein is CATSDPTSGGANEQYF.

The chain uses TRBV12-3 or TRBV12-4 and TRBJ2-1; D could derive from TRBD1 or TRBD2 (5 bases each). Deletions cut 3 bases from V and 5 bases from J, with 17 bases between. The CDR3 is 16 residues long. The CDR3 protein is CASSFFRGELNNEQFF. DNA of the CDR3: TGTGCCAGCAGTTTTTTTCGGGGCGAGCTGAACAATGAGCAGTTCTTC.

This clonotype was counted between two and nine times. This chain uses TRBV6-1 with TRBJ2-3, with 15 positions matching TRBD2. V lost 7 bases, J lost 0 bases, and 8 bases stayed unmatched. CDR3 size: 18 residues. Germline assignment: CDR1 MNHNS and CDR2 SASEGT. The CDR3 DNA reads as TGTGCCAGCATCCCGTGGACTAGCGGGAGGGCTAGCACAGATACGCAGTATTTT. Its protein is CASIPWTSGRASTDTQYF.

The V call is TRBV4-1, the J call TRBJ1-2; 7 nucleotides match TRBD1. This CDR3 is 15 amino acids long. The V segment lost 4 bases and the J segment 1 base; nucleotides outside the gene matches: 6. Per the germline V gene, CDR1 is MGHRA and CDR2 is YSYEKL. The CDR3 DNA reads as TGCGCCAGCAGCCCTGACCCAGGGGGTAACTATGGCTACACCTTC. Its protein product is CASSPDPGGNYGYTF.

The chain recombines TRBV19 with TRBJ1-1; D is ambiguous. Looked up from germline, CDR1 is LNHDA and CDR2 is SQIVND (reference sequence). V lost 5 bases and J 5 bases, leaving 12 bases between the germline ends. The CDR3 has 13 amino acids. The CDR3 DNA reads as TGTGCCAGTAGTGTGGTTCCGGATACTGAAGCTTTCTTT. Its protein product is CASSVVPDTEAFF. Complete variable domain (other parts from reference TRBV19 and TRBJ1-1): DGGITQSPKYLFRKEGQNVTLSCEQNLNHDAMYWYRQDPGQGLRLIYYSQIVNDFQKGDIAEGYSVSREKKESFPLTVTSAQKNPTAFYLCASSVVPDTEAFFGQGTRLTVV.

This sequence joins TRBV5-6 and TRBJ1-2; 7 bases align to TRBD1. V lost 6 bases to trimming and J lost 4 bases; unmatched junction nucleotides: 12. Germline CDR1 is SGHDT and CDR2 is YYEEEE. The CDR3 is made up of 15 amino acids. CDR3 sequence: CASILTGATLYGYTF. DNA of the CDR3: TGTGCCAGCATCCTAACAGGGGCAACCCTCTATGGCTACACCTTC.

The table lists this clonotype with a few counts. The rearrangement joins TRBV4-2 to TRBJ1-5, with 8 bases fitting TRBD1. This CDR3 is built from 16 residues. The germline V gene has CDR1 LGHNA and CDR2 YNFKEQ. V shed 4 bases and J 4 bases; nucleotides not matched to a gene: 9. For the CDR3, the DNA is TGTGCCAGCAGCCCTGGCCCAGGGGGCTCTAATCAGCCCCAGCATTTT. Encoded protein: CASSPGPGGSNQPQHF.

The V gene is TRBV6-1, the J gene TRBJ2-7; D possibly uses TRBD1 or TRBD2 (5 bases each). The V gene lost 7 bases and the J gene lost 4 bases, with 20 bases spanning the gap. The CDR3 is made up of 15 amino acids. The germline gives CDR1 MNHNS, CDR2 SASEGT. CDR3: CASIAWGFAGYEQYF. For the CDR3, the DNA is TGTGCCAGCATTGCGTGGGGGTTTGCCGGGTACGAGCAGTACTTC.

The CDR3 sequence is CASSYGQAAGELFF. The CDR3 DNA follows: TGCGCCAGCAGCTACGGACAGGCGGCCGGGGAGCTGTTTTTT. V is TRBV4-1 and J is TRBJ2-2; 7 nucleotides line up with TRBD1. Looked up from germline, CDR1 is MGHRA and CDR2 is YSYEKL. The J segment lost 6 bases and the V segment lost 5 bases, leaving 6 bases of the junction unmatched. This CDR3 is 14 amino acids long.

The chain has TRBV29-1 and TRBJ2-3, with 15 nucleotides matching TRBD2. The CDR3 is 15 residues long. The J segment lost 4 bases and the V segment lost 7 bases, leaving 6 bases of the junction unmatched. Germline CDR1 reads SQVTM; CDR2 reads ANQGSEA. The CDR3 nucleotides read TGCAGCGCCCTAGGACTAGCGGGGGGGCCAGATACGCAGTATTTT. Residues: CSALGLAGGPDTQYF.

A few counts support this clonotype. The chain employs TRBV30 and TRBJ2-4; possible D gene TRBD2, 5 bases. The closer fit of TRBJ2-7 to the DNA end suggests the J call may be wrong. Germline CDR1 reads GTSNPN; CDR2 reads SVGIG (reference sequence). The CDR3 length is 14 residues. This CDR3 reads CAWSSGGSLYEQYF. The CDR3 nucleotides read TGTGCCTGGAGTTCCGGCGGGTCTCTCTACGAGCAGTACTTC.

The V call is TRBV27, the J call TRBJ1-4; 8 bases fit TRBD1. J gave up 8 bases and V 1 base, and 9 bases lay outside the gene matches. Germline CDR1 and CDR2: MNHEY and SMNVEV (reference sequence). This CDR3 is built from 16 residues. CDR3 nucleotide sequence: TGTGCCAGCAGTTTATGCCGGACAGGGAAAAGGGAAAAACTGTTTTTT. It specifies CASSLCRTGKREKLFF.

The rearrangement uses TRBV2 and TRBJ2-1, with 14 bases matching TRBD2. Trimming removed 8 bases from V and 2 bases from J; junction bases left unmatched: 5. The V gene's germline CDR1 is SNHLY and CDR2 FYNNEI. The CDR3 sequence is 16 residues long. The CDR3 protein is CASQRLAGGPYNEQFF. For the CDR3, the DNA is TGTGCCAGCCAGAGACTAGCGGGGGGGCCCTACAATGAGCAGTTCTTC.

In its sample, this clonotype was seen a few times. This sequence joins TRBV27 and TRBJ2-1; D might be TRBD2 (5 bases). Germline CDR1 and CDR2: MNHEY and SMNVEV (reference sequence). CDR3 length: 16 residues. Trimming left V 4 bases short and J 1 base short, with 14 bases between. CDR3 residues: CASSSPGKRSYNEQFF. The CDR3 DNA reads TGTGCCAGCAGTTCCCCCGGGAAAAGGTCCTACAATGAGCAGTTCTTC.

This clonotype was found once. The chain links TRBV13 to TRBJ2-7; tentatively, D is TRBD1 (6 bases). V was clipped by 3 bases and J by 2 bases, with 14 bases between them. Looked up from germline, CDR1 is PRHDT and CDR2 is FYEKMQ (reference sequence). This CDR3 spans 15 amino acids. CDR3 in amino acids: CASSLGARRTYEQYF. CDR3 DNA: TGTGCCAGCAGCTTGGGGGCTCGGAGGACCTACGAGCAGTACTTC.

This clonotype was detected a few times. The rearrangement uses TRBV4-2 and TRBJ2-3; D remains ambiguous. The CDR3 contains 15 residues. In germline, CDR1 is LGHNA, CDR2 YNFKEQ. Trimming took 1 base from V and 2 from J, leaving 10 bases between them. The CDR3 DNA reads TGTGCCAGCAGCCAAGCGACAAAGAACACAGATACGCAGTATTTT. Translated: CASSQATKNTDTQYF.

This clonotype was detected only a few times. The CDR3 bases are TGCGCCAGCAGCTTGGGATCCCCCCCAGATACGCAGTATTTT. Translation gives CASSLGSPPDTQYF. The chain has TRBV5-1 and TRBJ2-3; D is undetermined. Germline assignment: CDR1 SGHRS and CDR2 YFSETQ. The germline V and J ends were trimmed by 0 bases and 4 bases, with 9 bases remaining between them. The CDR3 is 14 residues long.

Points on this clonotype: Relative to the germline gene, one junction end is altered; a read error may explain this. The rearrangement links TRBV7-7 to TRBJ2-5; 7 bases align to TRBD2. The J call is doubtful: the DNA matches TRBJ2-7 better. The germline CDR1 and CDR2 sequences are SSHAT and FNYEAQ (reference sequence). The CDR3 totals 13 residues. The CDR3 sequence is CASSFELASEQYF. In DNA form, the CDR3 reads TGTGCTAGCAGCTTCGAACTAGCGTCCGAGCAGTACTTC.